A single TCR beta chain is shown here with its context. What it binds is unknown. Pooled samples include second doses given at about 4 or 12 weeks. This entry belongs to a study of T cell responses to AZD1222 COVID-19 vaccine. Method: immunoSEQ multiplex PCR; TCRdb's copy keeps in-frame clones and lacks some. In the table there are roughly 140,000 clones, roughly 93% of which are singletons. Overall study findings and caveats: The donor group comprised mostly white British people and more females; the analysis possibly underestimated clonal diversity. Spike-specific TCRs gained breadth and depth after people received two AZD1222 doses. At baseline, just six or seven AZD1222 recipients tested seropositive.

The ends were cut back, 0 bases at V and 2 bases at J, with 6 bases in the middle. CDR3 length equals 13 residues. The germline V gene has CDR1 SGHRS and CDR2 YFSETQ. The chain has TRBV5-1 and TRBJ2-7, with D hard to call. Sequencing was performed on peripheral blood, taken 28 days after the second AZD1222 dose. The receptor's source is an adult who received the AZD1222 COVID-19 vaccine. CDR3 DNA: TGCGCCAGCAGCTTGGACACTCCCTACGAGCAGTACTTC. Its protein is CASSLDTPYEQYF. Full variable domain (missing parts from reference TRBV5-1 and TRBJ2-7): KAGVTQTPRYLIKTRGQQVTLSCSPISGHRSVSWYQQTPGQGLQFLFEYFSETQRNKGNFPGRFSGRQFSNSRSEMNVSTLELGDSALYLCASSLDTPYEQYFGPGTRLTVT.